The following is a T cell receptor beta chain sequence with its context. Naive CD4+ T cells were purified with Tregs depleted by CD25. Each CDR3 protein is one row after TCRdb ran MiXCR on the 5' RACE reads. The sample holds tens of thousands of distinct CDR3 sequences, approximately 17% seen once. V gave up 7 bases and J gave up 4 bases, with 17 bases separating them. The CDR3 covers 15 residues. In germline, CDR1 is SGHRS, CDR2 YFSETQ. The TCR sequence derives from a female donor with breast cancer. The rearrangement links TRBV5-1 to TRBJ2-2; possibly TRBD1 or TRBD2 for D (6 bases each). Specimen: naive CD4+ T cells sorted from a lymph node. Noted subset: naive CD4+ T cells, CD4+CD45RA+CD25-. Here the CDR3 DNA reads TGCGCCAGCCAGCAATTGGGGGGCGTCACCGGGGAGCTGTTTTTT. Translating it yields CASQQLGGVTGELFF.